The 25 T cell receptor beta chains presented below share a single source sample, sequenced in a study of T cell repertoires in cytomegalovirus infection. TCRdb called the reads again in MiXCR, with one record for every CDR3 protein. Of roughly 130,000 distinct CDR3 sequences listed, 20% to 30% are singletons. Their target antigens are unknown. The sequencing sample was made of PBMCs, sequenced either directly or after in vitro stimulation (not recorded which). Every receptor here comes from a human donor in good health (CMV status not recorded). Some clones in this sample may be carry-over from other donors' samples.

The sample holds a few counts of this clonotype. The chain links TRBV7-9 to TRBJ2-2; D gene ambiguous. The length of the CDR3 is 14 residues. Germline V gene lookup returns CDR1 SEHNR and CDR2 FQNEAQ (reference sequence). Between the trimmed V and J ends, which lost 5 bases and 6 bases, there was a span of 13 bases. The CDR3 DNA sequence: TGTGCCAGCAGCGGAAGGAACGACGCCGGGGAGCTGTTTTTT. It encodes CASSGRNDAGELFF.

This chain uses TRBV7-9 with TRBJ1-2, with TRBD1 as a possible D gene (5 bases). The V gene lost 6 bases and the J gene lost 6 bases, with 14 bases spanning the gap. There are 13 residues in the CDR3. Germline CDR1 reads SEHNR; CDR2 reads FQNEAQ (reference sequence). CDR3 sequence: CASRQAGVHGYTF. CDR3 bases: TGTGCCAGCAGACAAGCGGGGGTGCATGGCTACACCTTC. The entire variable domain, with the rest obtained from reference TRBV7-9 and TRBJ1-2, is as follows: DTGVSQNPRHKITKRGQNVTFRCDPISEHNRLYWYRQTLGQGPEFLTYFQNEAQLEKSRLLSDRFSAERPKGSFSTLEIQRTEQGDSAMYLCASRQAGVHGYTFGSGTRLTVV.

This clonotype occurred many times. The J gene is TRBJ1-5, the V gene TRBV19; D possibly corresponds to TRBD1 (5 bases). Germline V gene sequence: CDR1 LNHDA, CDR2 SQIVND (reference sequence). V shed 3 bases and J shed 9 bases, with 21 bases lying between them. The CDR3 has 16 residues. As DNA, the CDR3 is TGTGCCAGTAGTATGAGGTTAGGGACGGACGTGAGGCCCCAGCATTTT. It is translated as CASSMRLGTDVRPQHF.

CDR3 loop: CASSQDRGEQYF. In DNA, the CDR3 is TGTGCCAGCAGCCAAGATAGGGGCGAGCAGTACTTC. V usage is TRBV3-1 and J usage is TRBJ2-7; TRBD1 might be the D (5 bases). V was trimmed by 0 bases and J by 6 bases, leaving 6 bases between them. In germline, CDR1 is LGHDT, CDR2 YNNKEL (reference sequence). CDR3 length: 12 amino acids.

The sample holds a few counts of this clonotype. This chain links TRBV29-1 with TRBJ2-5; TRBD2 matches at 13 bases. Germline CDR1 SQVTM, CDR2 ANQGSEA. This CDR3 has 15 amino acids. Unmatched junction bases numbered 8, after V lost 8 bases and J lost 2 bases. For the CDR3, the DNA is TGCAGCACACTCGGACTAGCGGGGGTACAAGAGACCCAGTACTTC. The encoded protein is CSTLGLAGVQETQYF.

This clonotype occurred a few times. The rearrangement joins TRBV7-2 to TRBJ2-7; no firm D call. Germline values: CDR1 SGHTA, CDR2 FQGNSA. V gave up 2 bases and J gave up 0 bases, with 11 bases separating them. This CDR3 spans 15 amino acids. CDR3 bases: TGTGCCAGCAGCTTATACCTCACGGCCTCCTACGAGCAGTACTTC. Translated: CASSLYLTASYEQYF.

This clonotype showed up just a few times. The chain employs TRBV19 and TRBJ2-6, with 8 bases fitting TRBD1. The V segment lost 3 bases and the J segment 2 bases; nucleotides outside the gene matches: 6. CDR3 length equals 17 residues. CDR1 LNHDA and CDR2 SQIVND come from the germline V gene (reference sequence). The CDR3 is CASSIAGGKAGANVLTF. CDR3 bases: TGTGCCAGTAGTATCGCAGGGGGCAAAGCTGGGGCCAACGTCCTGACTTTC.

The CDR3 region is CASSIQGALNTEAFF. DNA for the CDR3: TGTGCCAGTAGTATCCAGGGGGCGTTGAACACTGAAGCTTTCTTT. V usage is TRBV19 and J usage is TRBJ1-1; 8 nucleotides align to TRBD1. Trimming cost V 3 bases and J 0 bases; bases outside gene matches: 3. The CDR3 contains 15 residues. Germline CDR1 is LNHDA and CDR2 is SQIVND (reference sequence).

This clonotype was detected a few times. The chain links TRBV18 to TRBJ2-1; 8 bases line up with TRBD1. V shed 1 base, J shed 2 bases, and the junction held 7 bases outside the gene matches. The germline V gene has CDR1 KGHSH and CDR2 LQKENI. The CDR3 loop spans 17 amino acids. The CDR3 DNA sequence: TGTGCCAGCTCACCACGTGACAGGGGATTCACCTACAATGAGCAGTTCTTC. It encodes CASSPRDRGFTYNEQFF.

The rearrangement links TRBV4-3 to TRBJ1-5, with a weak D call TRBD1 (5 bases). The CDR3 contains 16 residues. Trimming removed 4 bases from V and 0 bases from J, with 13 bases in between. Germline V gives CDR1 LGHNA, CDR2 YSLEER. The CDR3 is CASSPRATNSNQPQHF. The CDR3 bases are TGCGCCAGCAGCCCCAGGGCGACAAATAGCAATCAGCCCCAGCATTTT.

This clonotype occurred many times. The CDR3 region is CSARVDARGGAFF. The CDR3 bases are TGCAGTGCTAGAGTAGACGCCAGGGGCGGGGCTTTCTTT. The chain couples TRBV20-1 to TRBJ1-1; a possible D gene is TRBD1 (6 bases). Germline V gene sequence: CDR1 DFQATT, CDR2 SNEGSKA (reference sequence). The CDR3 sequence is 13 residues long. Deletions cut 1 base from V and 11 bases from J, with 17 bases between.

The table lists this clonotype with a few counts. One base away lies a much larger clone, so this may be a sequencing read error. The chain uses TRBV7-3 and TRBJ2-3; the D is unclear. The CDR3 totals 12 residues. The V gene lost 3 bases and the J gene lost 2 bases, with 3 bases spanning the gap. The germline V gene encodes CDR1 SGHTA and CDR2 FQGTGA. CDR3 bases: TGTGCCAGCAGCTTTAACACAGATACGCAGTATTTT. Translating gives CASSFNTDTQYF.

CDR3 protein: CASSLGAATYNEQFF. CDR3 nucleotide sequence: TGTGCCAGCAGCTTAGGAGCTGCTACCTACAATGAGCAGTTCTTC. This chain joins TRBV7-6 and TRBJ2-1; D uncertain. With 1 base removed from V and 2 bases from J, the gap between germline ends came to 9 bases. In germline, CDR1 is SGHVS, CDR2 FNYEAQ. The CDR3 contains 15 residues. The full variable domain, in which reference TRBV7-6 and TRBJ2-1 provide the parts outside the CDR3, is GAGVSQSPRYKVTKRGQDVALRCDPISGHVSLYWYRQALGQGPEFLTYFNYEAQQDKSGLPNDRFSAERPEGSISTLTIQRTEQRDSAMYRCASSLGAATYNEQFFGPGTRLTVL.

The chain employs TRBV7-8 and TRBJ2-7; TRBD2 agrees at 9 bases. Germline V gene sequence: CDR1 SGHVS, CDR2 FQNEAQ. Trimming cost V 7 bases and J 6 bases; bases outside gene matches: 10. This CDR3 comprises 14 residues. CDR3 in amino acids: CASTLLAGGGEQYF. The CDR3 nucleotides read TGTGCCAGCACCTTGCTGGCGGGAGGGGGCGAGCAGTACTTC.

The genes are TRBV27 and TRBJ1-2; 7 bases line up with TRBD1. CDR3 length equals 14 residues. J was trimmed by 0 bases and V by 5 bases; bases with no gene match: 3. Germline CDR1 is MNHEY and CDR2 is SMNVEV (reference sequence). The CDR3 is CASSRTGANYGYTF. CDR3 nucleotides: TGTGCCAGCAGTCGGACAGGAGCTAACTATGGCTACACCTTC.

This clonotype appeared a few times. The rearrangement links TRBV12-3 or TRBV12-4 to TRBJ2-4, with 14 bases aligning to TRBD2. This CDR3 contains 15 residues. V lost 5 bases, J lost 11 bases, and 8 bases stayed unmatched. The DNA of the CDR3 is TGTGCCAGCAGTATGGGGACTAGCGGGAGTATTGTTCAGTACTTC. Its protein product is CASSMGTSGSIVQYF.

The table lists this clonotype with many counts. The V gene is TRBV7-2, the J gene TRBJ2-1; 8 nucleotides match TRBD2. In germline, CDR1 is SGHTA, CDR2 FQGNSA. The CDR3 has 15 amino acids. The J segment lost 4 bases and the V segment lost 6 bases, leaving 8 bases of the junction unmatched. The CDR3 bases are TGTGCCAGCAGTTCGGGACTAGTGGCATACAATGAGCAGTTCTTC. This translates into CASSSGLVAYNEQFF.

This clonotype has only a few counts. The V call is TRBV14, the J call TRBJ2-6; tentative D call: TRBD2 (7 bases). Per germline, CDR1 SGHDN and CDR2 FVKESK. Between the trimmed V and J ends, which lost 4 bases and 0 bases, there was a span of 16 bases. CDR3 size: 18 residues. The CDR3 coding sequence is TGTGCCAGCAGCCTTGAAAGGGGGGGTAACTCTGGGGCCAACGTCCTGACTTTC. It is translated as CASSLERGGNSGANVLTF.

The chain joins TRBV6-2 or TRBV6-3 to TRBJ2-5, with TRBD1 as a possible D gene (6 bases). The CDR3 loop spans 14 amino acids. Germline CDR1 MNHEY, CDR2 SVGEGT. The V end lost 3 bases, the J end lost 2 bases, and 10 bases lay between the germline ends. Here the CDR3 reads CASSYGTRQETQYF. DNA of the CDR3: TGTGCCAGCAGTTATGGGACAAGGCAAGAGACCCAGTACTTC.

This clonotype showed up just once. One junction end does not reproduce the germline sequence, and a read error may be involved. The chain carries TRBV4-2 and TRBJ1-4; 7 bases fit TRBD1. The CDR3 runs 16 residues. From germline, CDR1 is LGHNA and CDR2 YNFKEQ. The CDR3 loop reads CASRPILDRAHEKLIF. CDR3 DNA sequence: TGTGCCAGCAGACCCATCCTAGACAGGGCCCATGAAAAACTGATTTTT.

The sample holds a few counts of this clonotype. The V and J genes are TRBV5-1 and TRBJ2-3; D uncertain. Trimming left V 0 bases short and J 2 bases short, with 7 bases between. Per germline, CDR1 SGHRS and CDR2 YFSETQ. The CDR3 is made up of 14 amino acids. CDR3 residues: CASSLGHNTDTQYF. In DNA form, the CDR3 reads TGCGCCAGCAGCTTGGGGCACAACACAGATACGCAGTATTTT.

This clonotype was seen many times. V and J are TRBV7-2 and TRBJ2-1, with TRBD2 matching over 8 bases. Germline V lookup: CDR1 SGHTA, CDR2 FQGNSA. The V and J ends lost 2 bases and 4 bases, in that order; junction bases with no gene match: 4. The CDR3 is 15 residues long. The CDR3 sequence: CASSLSTGGYNEQFF. CDR3 nucleotides: TGTGCCAGCAGCTTAAGTACGGGAGGGTACAATGAGCAGTTCTTC.

The table lists this clonotype with many counts. The V and J genes are TRBV11-2 and TRBJ2-3; D is possibly TRBD2 (5 bases). The V gene lost 0 bases and the J gene lost 6 bases, with 10 bases spanning the gap. This CDR3 is built from 14 residues. CDR1 is SGHAT, CDR2 FQNNGV, per germline. The CDR3 coding sequence is TGTGCCAGCAGCTTAGATGGGAGATCGGATACGCAGTATTTT. It translates to CASSLDGRSDTQYF. The whole variable domain, filled in from reference TRBV11-2 and TRBJ2-3, reads EAGVAQSPRYKIIEKRQSVAFWCNPISGHATLYWYQQILGQGPKLLIQFQNNGVVDDSQLPKDRFSAERLKGVDSTLKIQPAKLEDSAVYLCASSLDGRSDTQYFGPGTRLTVL.

The count of this clonotype is one. This chain links TRBV2 with TRBJ1-3; D gene ambiguous. The germline V and J ends were trimmed by 7 bases and 1 base, with 20 bases remaining between them. Germline CDR1 and CDR2: SNHLY and FYNNEI. This CDR3 spans 17 amino acids. DNA for the CDR3: TGTGCCAGCAACTACGGAACCTCTTTGGTATCTGGAAACACCATATATTTT. Translation: CASNYGTSLVSGNTIYF.

This chain links TRBV6-5 with TRBJ2-7; D is perhaps TRBD1 or TRBD2 (6 bases each). Trimming left V 7 bases short and J 7 bases short, with 23 bases between. This CDR3 region has 15 residues. Germline V gene data show CDR1 as MNHEY and CDR2 as SVGAGI. DNA of the CDR3: TGTGCCAGCAAGGAAGGGAAGGCTAGAGGGGGGGAGCAGTACTTC. Residues: CASKEGKARGGEQYF.